The 18 T cell receptor beta chains given below trace back to one sample, sequenced in a study of cytomegalovirus exposure and HLA in healthy donors. The PCR was carried out with 60 Vbeta primers and 13 Jbeta primers. Assay: immunoSEQ multiplex PCR; the TCRdb copy retains only in-frame clones and omits some. This table holds under 150,000 clones, roughly 79% found once. Sequenced sample: PBMCs. Receptors originate from a woman aged 45-65 years in good health and CMV-seronegative.

As regards this clone: The same CDR3 can be traced to other DNA sequences in this sample. This chain joins TRBV6-5 and TRBJ1-5, with D possibly matching TRBD1 (5 bases). Per the germline V gene, CDR1 is MNHEY and CDR2 is SVGAGI. Trimming removed 2 bases from V and 4 bases from J, with 9 bases in between. The CDR3 contains 14 residues. The CDR3 DNA sequence: TGTGCCAGCAGTTACAGGGGTAGTAATCAGCCCCAGCATTTT. Encoded protein: CASSYRGSNQPQHF.

V usage is TRBV7-9 and J usage is TRBJ2-3, with 8 bases lining up with TRBD2. Germline lookup yields CDR1 SEHNR and CDR2 FQNEAQ (reference sequence). There are 16 residues in the CDR3. With 2 bases clipped from V and 4 bases from J, the junction kept 8 bases outside the gene matches. CDR3 in DNA: TGTGCCAGCAGCTTATATTCGGGGGGGCATTCAGATACGCAGTATTTT. Translating gives CASSLYSGGHSDTQYF.

This clone has a handful of counts. The chain carries TRBV29-1 and TRBJ1-1; D gene uncertain. Germline-derived CDR1 and CDR2 are SQVTM and ANQGSEA. The CDR3 runs 12 residues. Trimming shortened V by 5 bases and J by 1 base, and 8 bases separated the two germline ends. CDR3 amino acids: CSVQDPNTEAFF. The CDR3 region has the DNA TGCAGCGTTCAGGATCCGAACACTGAAGCTTTCTTT.

The V gene is TRBV19, the J gene TRBJ1-1; 9 bases line up with TRBD1. Trimming took 5 bases from V and 8 from J; bases not matched to a gene: 12. The germline V gene has CDR1 LNHDA and CDR2 SQIVND (reference sequence). This CDR3 has 15 amino acids. This chain's CDR3 is CASSFNPGTGREAFF. The CDR3 nucleotides are TGTGCCAGTAGTTTCAATCCCGGGACAGGGAGAGAAGCTTTCTTT.

This CDR3 is CASSLDSHSGNTIYF. The CDR3 bases are TGCGCCAGCAGCTTGGATTCCCACTCTGGAAACACCATATATTTT. The rearrangement uses TRBV5-1 and TRBJ1-3; no clear D. Trimming pared 0 bases from V and 0 bases from J, leaving 7 bases between. Germline-derived CDR1 and CDR2 are SGHRS and YFSETQ. The CDR3 length is 15 residues.

This clone was detected many times. The rearrangement joins TRBV5-6 to TRBJ2-5; tentative D call: TRBD1 (6 bases). CDR3 length equals 16 residues. Trimming removed 4 bases at V and 2 bases at J, with 18 bases between. Germline CDR1 and CDR2: SGHDT and YYEEEE. The DNA of the CDR3 is TGTGCCAGCAGCCGGCCTCTAGGGGGAAGGCAAGAGACCCAGTACTTC. As protein: CASSRPLGGRQETQYF.

This chain joins TRBV29-1 and TRBJ1-1; D is uncertain. Germline CDR1 reads SQVTM; CDR2 reads ANQGSEA. V was cut by 5 bases and J by 0 bases, with 13 bases left in between. This CDR3 contains 14 residues. The CDR3 sequence: CSVFLQNLNTEAFF. CDR3 DNA: TGCAGCGTTTTTCTTCAGAATCTGAACACTGAAGCTTTCTTT.

The chain links TRBV29-1 to TRBJ2-1; maybe TRBD2 (6 bases). V lost 5 bases and J 3 bases, leaving 11 bases between the germline ends. The CDR3 has 13 amino acids. Per the germline V gene, CDR1 is SQVTM and CDR2 is ANQGSEA. CDR3 sequence reads: CSVNGRDYNEQFF. The CDR3 region has the DNA TGCAGCGTTAACGGGAGAGACTACAATGAGCAGTTCTTC.

This CDR3 reads CASSLHHQGENTEAFF. The CDR3 DNA reads TGTGCCAGCAGCCTTCATCACCAGGGGGAGAACACTGAAGCTTTCTTT. The chain carries TRBV5-5 and TRBJ1-1; 7 bases agree with TRBD1. The CDR3 spans 16 residues. The V gene end was trimmed by 4 bases and the J gene end by 1 base; junction bases not matched to a gene: 10. Looked up from germline, CDR1 is SGHKS and CDR2 is YYEKEE (reference sequence).

Concerning this clone: The junction shows a germline mismatch at one end, possibly a read error. The chain couples TRBV30 to TRBJ1-1, with D tentatively TRBD1 (6 bases). Germline V lookup: CDR1 GTSNPN, CDR2 SVGIG (reference sequence). The CDR3 sequence is 13 residues long. The CDR3 is CAWRADRNTEALF. The DNA of the CDR3 is TGTGCCTGGAGGGCAGACAGGAACACTGAAGCTCTCTTT. Using reference TRBV30 and TRBJ1-1 for the parts outside the CDR3, the full variable domain is SQTIHQWPATLVQPVGSPLSLECTVEGTSNPNLYWYRQAAGRGLQLLFYSVGIGQISSEVPQNLSASRPQDRQFILSSKKLLLSDSGFYLCAWRADRNTEALFGQGTRLTVV.

V and J are TRBV11-2 and TRBJ2-7; possibly TRBD2 for D (6 bases). Trimming shortened V by 3 bases and J by 8 bases, and 8 bases separated the two germline ends. This CDR3 has 11 residues. Germline loops: CDR1 SGHAT, CDR2 FQNNGV. CDR3 nucleotides: TGTGCCAGCAGCTTGGCGGGGAAGCAGTACGTC. It is translated as CASSLAGKQYV.

This clone has just a few counts. The chain uses TRBV6-5 and TRBJ2-5; 7 positions agree with TRBD1. The V and J ends lost 5 bases and 3 bases, in that order; junction bases with no gene match: 3. CDR3 length: 13 amino acids. Germline-derived CDR1 and CDR2 are MNHEY and SVGAGI. CDR3 nucleotide sequence: TGTGCCAGCAGTCGGGACAGAAAAGAGACCCAGTACTTC. Encoded protein: CASSRDRKETQYF.

The chain recombines TRBV6-1 with TRBJ2-5, with 7 bases matching TRBD1. This CDR3 region has 14 residues. Germline V gene lookup returns CDR1 MNHNS and CDR2 SASEGT. J gave up 5 bases and V 4 bases, and 7 bases lay outside the gene matches. DNA of the CDR3: TGTGCCAGCAGTGGGCGACAGGGACACGAGACCCAGTACTTC. It yields the protein CASSGRQGHETQYF.

The V gene is TRBV5-1, the J gene TRBJ2-5, with TRBD1 matching over 9 bases. This CDR3 has 15 amino acids. With V trimmed by 4 bases and J by 13 bases, 17 bases remained unmatched. CDR1 SGHRS and CDR2 YFSETQ come from the germline V gene. CDR3 DNA sequence: TGCGCCAGCAGCAGAGAGACAGGGGGTTCTTCCATGCGGTACTTC. Its protein product is CASSRETGGSSMRYF.

The gene calls are TRBV5-4 and TRBJ2-2, with 15 nucleotides matching TRBD2. Germline V CDR1 and CDR2: SGHNT, YYREEE (reference sequence). V shed 6 bases, J shed 4 bases, and the junction held 1 base outside the gene matches. The CDR3 runs to 15 residues. CDR3 nucleotides: TGTGCCAGCACGGGACTAGCGGGAGGCACCGGGGAGCTGTTTTTT. Translated, it gives CASTGLAGGTGELFF.

This clone was counted only a few times. V and J are TRBV19 and TRBJ2-2; 15 nucleotides line up with TRBD2. This CDR3 is 17 amino acids long. Unmatched junction bases numbered 2, after V lost 5 bases and J lost 1 base. CDR1 is LNHDA and CDR2 is SQIVND in the germline V gene (reference sequence). CDR3 DNA sequence: TGTGCCAGTAGTGCGGGACTAGCGGGAGGGAACACCGGGGAGCTGTTTTTT. Protein sequence: CASSAGLAGGNTGELFF.

DNA for the CDR3: TGTGCCAGCAGTTACTCGACAGGGACCAACTATGGCTACACCTTC. This gives the protein CASSYSTGTNYGYTF. This sequence joins TRBV6-5 and TRBJ1-2, with 7 nucleotides matching TRBD1. The CDR3 has 15 residues. Germline V lookup: CDR1 MNHEY, CDR2 SVGAGI. V dropped 0 bases and J dropped 2; count of bases not matched to a gene: 3.

V usage is TRBV28 and J usage is TRBJ2-2; 7 bases agree with TRBD1. The CDR3 runs to 14 residues. CDR1 is MDHEN and CDR2 is SYDVKM in the germline V gene. The V gene end was trimmed by 7 bases and the J gene end by 3 bases; junction bases not matched to a gene: 5. CDR3 region: CASINDRDTGELFF. DNA for the CDR3: TGTGCCAGCATAAATGACAGGGACACCGGGGAGCTGTTTTTT.